This entry lists 7 T cell receptor beta chains sequenced from one sample in a study of T cell repertoires in cytomegalovirus infection. Antigen specificity for these receptors is unknown. MiXCR, run by TCRdb on the reads, gives a single entry per CDR3 protein. The repertoire holds hundreds of thousands of distinct CDR3 sequences, with roughly 33% as singletons. The material was cultured PBMCs, obtained from culture after CMV antigen stimulation. The receptors stem from a human donor in good health (CMV status not recorded). Some clones in this sample may be carry-over from other donors' samples.

V usage is TRBV20-1 and J usage is TRBJ2-3; D is unclear. Looked up from germline, CDR1 is DFQATT and CDR2 is SNEGSKA (reference sequence). The CDR3 covers 15 residues. V lost 1 base and J lost 2, with 13 bases in between. The chain's CDR3 is CSARGVRLSTDTQYF. Written as DNA, the CDR3 is TGCAGTGCTAGAGGTGTTCGTTTGTCCACAGATACGCAGTATTTT.

This clonotype came up a few times. The chain joins TRBV7-2 to TRBJ2-7; 9 positions agree with TRBD2. The CDR3 loop spans 12 amino acids. Germline assignment: CDR1 SGHTA and CDR2 FQGNSA. J lost 12 bases, V lost 3 bases, and 6 bases had no gene match. CDR3 loop: CASSFYGGRVYF. CDR3 DNA sequence: TGTGCCAGCAGCTTTTATGGCGGGAGGGTGTACTTC.

The gene calls are TRBV29-1 and TRBJ2-3, with 7 bases that match TRBD2. This CDR3 contains 14 residues. J was trimmed by 11 bases and V by 8 bases; bases with no gene match: 19. The V gene's germline CDR1 is SQVTM and CDR2 ANQGSEA. This CDR3 reads CSSYPRGGAGEQYF. DNA of the CDR3: TGCAGCTCCTACCCGCGGGGCGGGGCGGGGGAGCAGTATTTT.

This chain joins TRBV6-2 or TRBV6-3 and TRBJ2-1; no definite D call. Trimming stripped 5 bases from V and 9 bases from J, with 11 bases between. The length of the CDR3 is 12 residues. Germline loops: CDR1 MNHEY, CDR2 SVGEGT. This CDR3 reads CASSPQKGEQFF. The CDR3 DNA reads TGTGCCAGCAGTCCACAAAAGGGTGAGCAGTTCTTC.

This clonotype was counted a few times. V and J are TRBV12-3 or TRBV12-4 and TRBJ2-1; no definite D call. V lost 7 bases to trimming and J lost 0 bases, with 16 bases between them. The CDR3 extends over 16 amino acids. This chain's CDR3 is CASKLMAQSSYNEQFF. The CDR3 DNA sequence: TGTGCCAGCAAATTAATGGCGCAGAGCTCCTACAATGAGCAGTTCTTC.

This clonotype was counted many times. The chain employs TRBV7-2 and TRBJ2-1; D might be TRBD1 (5 bases). Germline CDR1 and CDR2: SGHTA and FQGNSA. Trimming cost V 5 bases and J 5 bases, with 16 bases left between them. The CDR3 is 15 amino acids. The CDR3 DNA reads TGTGCCAGCAGCCAAGGGGTGGCGGTCCACAATGAGCAGTTCTTC. Translated, it gives CASSQGVAVHNEQFF.

This clonotype was counted only a few times. V gene TRBV24-1 combines with J gene TRBJ2-1, with 7 positions matching TRBD2. J lost 1 base, V lost 5 bases, and 4 bases had no gene match. The length of the CDR3 is 15 residues. CDR1 KGHDR and CDR2 SFDVKD come from the germline V gene. CDR3 nucleotide sequence: TGTGCCACCAGTGGGGGGGGGTATTCCTACAATGAGCAGTTCTTC. It encodes CATSGGGYSYNEQFF.